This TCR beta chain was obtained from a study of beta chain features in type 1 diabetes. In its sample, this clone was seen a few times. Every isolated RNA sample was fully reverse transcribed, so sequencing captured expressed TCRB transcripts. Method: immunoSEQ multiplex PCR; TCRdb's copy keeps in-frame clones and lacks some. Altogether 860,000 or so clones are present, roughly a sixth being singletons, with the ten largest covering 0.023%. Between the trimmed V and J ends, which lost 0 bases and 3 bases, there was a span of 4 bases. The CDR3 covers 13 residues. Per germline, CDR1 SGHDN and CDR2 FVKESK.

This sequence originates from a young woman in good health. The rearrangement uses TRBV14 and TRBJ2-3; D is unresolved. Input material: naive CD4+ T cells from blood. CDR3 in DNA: TGTGCCAGCAGCCAAGATTGGACAGATACGCAGTATTTT. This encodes CASSQDWTDTQYF.